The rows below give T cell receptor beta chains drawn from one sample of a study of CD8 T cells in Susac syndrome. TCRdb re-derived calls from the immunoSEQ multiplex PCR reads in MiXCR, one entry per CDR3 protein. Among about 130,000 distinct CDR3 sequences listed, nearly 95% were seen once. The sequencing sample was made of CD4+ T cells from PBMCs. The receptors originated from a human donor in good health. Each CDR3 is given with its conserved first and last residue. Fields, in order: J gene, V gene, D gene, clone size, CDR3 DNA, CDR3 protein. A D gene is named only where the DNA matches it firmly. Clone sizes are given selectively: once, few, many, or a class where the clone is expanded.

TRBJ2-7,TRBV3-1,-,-,TGTGCCAGCAGCCAAGGGAGGGTTTCACGGGAGCAGTACTTC,CASSQGRVSREQYF
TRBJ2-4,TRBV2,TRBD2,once,TGTGCCAGCAAGGGTTCGGGGGGAAACATTCAGTACTTC,CASKGSGGNIQYF
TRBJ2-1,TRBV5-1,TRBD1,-,TGCGCCAGCAGCTTGGGGTCAGGGGGCGCGGGCAATGAGCAGTTCTTC,CASSLGSGGAGNEQFF
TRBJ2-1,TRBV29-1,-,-,TGCAGCGTCCTGACTGGGAATGAGCAGTTCTTC,CSVLTGNEQFF
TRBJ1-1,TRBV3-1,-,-,TGTGCCAGCAGCCAACATGGGCCGAACACTGAAGCTTTCTTT,CASSQHGPNTEAFF
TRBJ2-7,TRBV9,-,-,TGTGCCAGCAGCGTAGCTTCCGGGGGCGCCTACGAGCAGTACTTC,CASSVASGGAYEQYF
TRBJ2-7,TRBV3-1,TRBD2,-,TGTGCCAGCAGCCCAAAACTAGCGGCCTTCTACGAGCAGTACTTC,CASSPKLAAFYEQYF
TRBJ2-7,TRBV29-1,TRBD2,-,TGCAGCGGGGGGGGAGGGAGCTCCTACGAGCAGTACTTC,CSGGGGSSYEQYF
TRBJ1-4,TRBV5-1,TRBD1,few,TGCGCCAGCACTCCGGGACAGGGGGAAAAACTGTTTTTT,CASTPGQGEKLFF
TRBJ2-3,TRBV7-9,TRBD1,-,TGTGCCAGCGGACAGGCAGGGAGCACAGATACGCAGTATTTT,CASGQAGSTDTQYF
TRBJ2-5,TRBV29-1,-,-,TGCAGCGTTGCTCTGTCTAGCGCTGGGGAGACCCAGTACTTC,CSVALSSAGETQYF
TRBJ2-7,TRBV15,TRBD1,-,TGTGCCACCAGCGGTCGAACGGGGACAGATTTATACGAGCAGTACTTC,CATSGRTGTDLYEQYF
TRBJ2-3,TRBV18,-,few,TGTGCCAGTTCACCACCGGCTGCGGTAGATACGCAGTATTTT,CASSPPAAVDTQYF
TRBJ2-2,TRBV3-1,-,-,TGTGCCAGCAGCCAAGTGGGACTCTTAAACACCGGGGAGCTGTTTTTT,CASSQVGLLNTGELFF
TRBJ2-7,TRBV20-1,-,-,TGCAGTGCAATTCTTGGTGGTACCTCCTACGAGCAGTACTTC,CSAILGGTSYEQYF
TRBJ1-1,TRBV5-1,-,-,TGCGCCAGCAGCCCTGAAGGAGCCGGGACCTTCTTT,CASSPEGAGTFF
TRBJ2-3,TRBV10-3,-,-,TGTGCCATCAGTGACCGCGTGGATACGCAGTATTTT,CAISDRVDTQYF
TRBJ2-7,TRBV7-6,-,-,TGTGCCAGCAGCCTCCGGGACAACTACGAGCAGTACTTC,CASSLRDNYEQYF
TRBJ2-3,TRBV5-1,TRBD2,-,TGCGCCAGCAGCTTGCTCCTAGCGGGAGGGGCAGATACGCAGTATTTT,CASSLLLAGGADTQYF
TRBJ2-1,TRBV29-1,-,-,TGCAGCGCCTACACTAGTCACTCCTACAATGAGCAGTTCTTC,CSAYTSHSYNEQFF
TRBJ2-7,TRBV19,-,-,TGTGCCAGTAGTATAGTTGGAAGGGCCGAGCAGTACTTC,CASSIVGRAEQYF
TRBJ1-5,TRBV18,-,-,-,CASSPVRGRQPQHF
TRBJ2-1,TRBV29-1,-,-,TGCAGCGTTGTAGAACTGTCGGAGTTCTTC,CSVVELSEFF